These 7 T cell receptor beta chains were sequenced from one sample in a study of blood T cell repertoires in COVID-19. Method: immunoSEQ multiplex PCR; TCRdb's copy keeps in-frame clones and lacks some. The table has hundreds of thousands of clones, roughly 85% seen once; the top ten hold 12%. Sample: peripheral blood. Receptors were obtained from a woman aged 18-29 years who had recovered from COVID-19.

The chain combines TRBV2 with TRBJ2-3; 10 positions match TRBD2. This CDR3 has 17 amino acids. Germline trimming cut 7 bases from V and 1 base from J; bases unmatched to any gene: 11. Germline V lookup: CDR1 SNHLY, CDR2 FYNNEI. The CDR3: CASKTSGQVGGTDTQYF. In DNA form, the CDR3 reads TGTGCCAGCAAGACTAGCGGGCAAGTAGGGGGCACAGATACGCAGTATTTT.

The rearrangement joins TRBV6-1 to TRBJ2-7; 8 bases agree with TRBD1. The CDR3 has 15 amino acids. Germline CDR1 reads MNHNS; CDR2 reads SASEGT. V dropped 0 bases and J dropped 4; count of bases not matched to a gene: 5. The CDR3 DNA sequence: TGTGCCAGCAGTGAAGCGCGGACAGGGAGTTACGAGCAGTACTTC. It specifies CASSEARTGSYEQYF.

The genes are TRBV10-3 and TRBJ2-7, with D maybe TRBD1 (6 bases). Germline loops: CDR1 ENHRY, CDR2 SYGVKD. The CDR3 loop spans 17 amino acids. The germline V and J ends were trimmed by 0 bases and 5 bases, with 20 bases remaining between them. Here the CDR3 reads CAISESRTGSRDNEQYF. DNA of the CDR3: TGTGCCATCAGTGAGTCCCGCACAGGGTCGAGGGACAACGAGCAGTACTTC.

This chain connects TRBV7-3 to TRBJ2-2; D possibly corresponds to TRBD2 (5 bases). Trimming removed 7 bases from V and 9 bases from J, with 24 bases in between. The germline CDR1 and CDR2 sequences are SGHTA and FQGTGA. The CDR3 is 16 amino acids. In DNA form, the CDR3 reads TGTGCCAGCACCTTGGCAGGAGTTGTTCAGGACTGGGAGCTGTTTTTT. It is translated as CASTLAGVVQDWELFF.

This chain joins TRBV14 and TRBJ2-2; 8 bases fit TRBD1. The length of the CDR3 is 17 residues. V was pared by 1 base and J by 0 bases, with 4 bases of the junction left unmatched. CDR1 and CDR2 from the germline V gene are SGHDN and FVKESK. The chain's CDR3 is CASSQVLTGANTGELFF. The DNA of the CDR3 is TGTGCCAGCAGCCAAGTCTTGACAGGGGCGAACACCGGGGAGCTGTTTTTT.

This chain connects TRBV14 to TRBJ1-1; D ambiguous. This CDR3 region has 15 residues. V lost 4 bases and J lost 5, with 17 bases in between. CDR1 and CDR2 from the germline V gene are SGHDN and FVKESK. In nucleotides, the CDR3 is TGTGCCAGCAGCCCGATGTGGGCCCGAACAACTGAAGCTTTCTTT. It translates to CASSPMWARTTEAFF.

The V and J genes are TRBV3-1 (or the pseudogene TRBV3-2) and TRBJ2-1; weak D call: TRBD2 (6 bases). The ends were cut back, 0 bases at V and 6 bases at J, with 15 bases in the middle. The CDR3 is 16 amino acids. CDR1 is LGHDT and CDR2 is YNNKEL in the germline V gene (reference sequence). The CDR3 sequence: CASSQDLALRGNEQFF. The CDR3 bases are TGTGCCAGCAGCCAAGATCTAGCGCTCCGGGGCAATGAGCAGTTCTTC.